The sequence of this T cell receptor beta chain was determined in a study of T cells after yellow fever vaccination. Germline trimming cut 5 bases from V and 2 bases from J; bases unmatched to any gene: 2. This CDR3 contains 13 residues. Germline CDR1 SGHRS, CDR2 YFSETQ. TCRdb re-derived calls from the 5' RACE reads in MiXCR, one entry per CDR3 protein. This sample has approximately 600,000 distinct CDR3 sequences, with more than 9% found just once. The sample in question was PBMCs, obtained on the day of the yellow fever booster vaccination. This rearrangement joins TRBV5-1 to TRBJ2-3, with 7 bases matching TRBD1. The clonotype was recovered from a man in his thirties or forties who received the YFV17D yellow fever vaccine. The CDR3 DNA is TGCGCCAGCAGGGGGACAGTCACAGATACGCAGTATTTT. Protein sequence: CASRGTVTDTQYF.